These T cell receptor beta chains were read from a single sample in a study of beta chain features in type 1 diabetes. Repertoires were generated with immunoSEQ multiplex PCR, while TCRdb's copy carries only in-frame clones and drops some. Of more than 300,000 clones listed, over 10% are singletons. The sample comprised naive CD4+ T cells from blood. Every receptor here comes from a man aged 18 to 30 in good health. Both conserved end residues are part of each CDR3. A D gene is named only where the DNA matches it firmly. Rows give clone size only sometimes, using once, few, many, or a class for an expanded clone.

clone_size	v_call	j_call	d_call	cdr3_nt	cdr3_aa
.	TRBV6-5	TRBJ2-1	TRBD2	TGTGCCAGCAGTTACTCTGCGGGAGGGTATAATGAGCAGTTCTTC	CASSYSAGGYNEQFF
few	TRBV29-1	TRBJ1-1	TRBD1	TGCAGCGCTGGGGGGACAGGGACCACTTTCACTGAAGCTTTCTTT	CSAGGTGTTFTEAFF
few	TRBV5-4	TRBJ2-2	TRBD2	TGTGCCAGCAGCTTGGCCGTAGCGGGGGGCGGCACCGGGGAGCTGTTTTTT	CASSLAVAGGGTGELFF
few	TRBV14	TRBJ1-1	TRBD1	TGTGCCAGCAGCGCCCGGGACAGACTGAACACTGAAGCTTTCTTT	CASSARDRLNTEAFF
few	TRBV5-4	TRBJ2-2	TRBD2	TGTGCCAGCAGCGTTACCGGGACTAGTAATACCGGGGAGCTGTTTTTT	CASSVTGTSNTGELFF
once	TRBV28	TRBJ1-5	.	TGTGCCAGCAGACTTGGAGGGGTTAAGCAGCCCCAGCATTTT	CASRLGGVKQPQHF
few	TRBV19	TRBJ1-1	TRBD1	TGTGCCAGTAGTATCAGGGACAGGTTTGGTAAAGCTTTCTTT	CASSIRDRFGKAFF
few	TRBV6-5	TRBJ2-2	.	TGTGCCAGCAGTTACAGGGGCGCCGGGGAGCTGTTTTTT	CASSYRGAGELFF
.	TRBV10-3	TRBJ1-1	.	TGTGCCATCAGTCCCGCGTTGGGGGCAGAGCACACTGAAGCTTTCTTT	CAISPALGAEHTEAFF
.	TRBV9	TRBJ2-7	TRBD2	TGTGCCAGCAGCGCAGTAGGGGAGCGGGAGTTCCGTGAGCAGTACTTC	CASSAVGEREFREQYF
many	TRBV29-1	TRBJ2-5	TRBD1	TGCAGCGGGACCGGGACAGCCCGGGAGACCCAGTACTTC	CSGTGTARETQYF
.	TRBV18	TRBJ2-1	TRBD2	TGTGCCAGCTCACCTCGGACTAGCTGGGGTGAGCAGTTCTTC	CASSPRTSWGEQFF
.	TRBV7-2	TRBJ2-3	.	TGTGCCAGCAGCCCAGGTGCCCAACTTTCAGATACGCAGTATTTT	CASSPGAQLSDTQYF
few	TRBV4-3	TRBJ2-5	TRBD2	TGCGCCAGCAGCCAAGGGCGGGAGGGCCAAGAGACCCAGTACTTC	CASSQGREGQETQYF
.	TRBV5-1	TRBJ2-1	TRBD2	TGCGCCAGCAGCTTGACTAGCGGGGGGGCAGGTTCCTACAATGAGCAGTTCTTC	CASSLTSGGAGSYNEQFF
.	TRBV7-2	TRBJ2-1	TRBD2	TGTGCCAGCAGTCGGGGTAGCGGGGGAAATGAGCAGTTCTTC	CASSRGSGGNEQFF
once	TRBV5-1	TRBJ2-7	TRBD2	TGCGCCAGCAGCGGAACACTAGCGGGAGATATATACGAGCAGTACTTC	CASSGTLAGDIYEQYF
.	TRBV5-1	TRBJ2-3	.	TGCGCCAGCACCCTAGGGGGAGCCGATACGCAGTATTTT	CASTLGGADTQYF
.	TRBV9	TRBJ1-4	.	TGTGCCAGCAGCGTTCAGGGCGGTGAAAAACTGTTTTTT	CASSVQGGEKLFF
.	TRBV6-5	TRBJ2-7	.	TGTGCCAGCAGTATCCGACGGCGGAGCTCCTACGAGCAGTACTTC	CASSIRRRSSYEQYF
few	TRBV6-6	TRBJ1-6	.	TGTGCCAGCAGTTACCGGGGGGGGTCCTATAATTCACCCCTCCACTTT	CASSYRGGSYNSPLHF
.	TRBV6-5	TRBJ2-7	TRBD2	TGTGCCAGCAGTTACATCGGCGGGAGCGTCCACGAGCAGTACTTC	CASSYIGGSVHEQYF
.	TRBV2	TRBJ2-2	.	TGTGCCAGCAGTCAAGGACTACGACTCACCGGGGAGCTGTTTTTT	CASSQGLRLTGELFF
few	TRBV7-2	TRBJ2-2	TRBD1	TGTGCCAGCAGCGTCGGGACAGGGGCAAGAGTCGGGGAGCTGTTTTTT	CASSVGTGARVGELFF
few	TRBV7-3	TRBJ2-3	.	TGTGCCAGCAGCTTAGAGTTTGCAGGAGATACGCAGTATTTT	CASSLEFAGDTQYF
.	TRBV9	TRBJ2-3	TRBD2	TGTGCCAGCAGCGGGGCTAGCGGGAGTGCAGATACGCAGTATTTT	CASSGASGSADTQYF
few	TRBV12-5	TRBJ2-1	TRBD2	TGTGCTAGTGGTTCCGGGGGGCTAGCGGGGAACAATGAGCAGTTCTTC	CASGSGGLAGNNEQFF
.	TRBV11-2	TRBJ2-3	.	TGTGCCAGCAGCTTTTGGAGCGGAGGGGCAGATACGCAGTATTTT	CASSFWSGGADTQYF
few	TRBV9	TRBJ2-3	.	TGTGCCAGCAGCGTAGTAGGAACAGCAGATACGCAGTATTTT	CASSVVGTADTQYF
.	TRBV28	TRBJ2-7	.	TGTGCCAGCAGTTTCAGCTACGAGCAGTACTTC	CASSFSYEQYF
.	TRBV6-9	TRBJ2-5	.	TGTGCCAGCAGTTTCCTCGCAGGGTTCGGAGAGACCCAGTACTTC	CASSFLAGFGETQYF
few	TRBV10-3	TRBJ1-2	.	TGTGCCATCAGGGGACACCTCAGCGGTGGCTACACCTTC	CAIRGHLSGGYTF
.	TRBV9	TRBJ2-1	TRBD2	TGTGCCAGCAGCGCGGGCGGACTAGCCTACAATGAGCAGTTCTTC	CASSAGGLAYNEQFF
few	TRBV5-1	TRBJ2-5	.	TGCGCCAGCAGCTTTCGTGAGAGCAAGCCGCAAGAGACCCAGTACTTC	CASSFRESKPQETQYF
few	TRBV6-1	TRBJ1-2	.	TGTGCCAGCAGTGAAAACGGCGGCTATGGCTACACCTTC	CASSENGGYGYTF
.	TRBV29-1	TRBJ2-1	TRBD2	TGCAGCCCCTCCGGGGGGGGCTACAATGAGCAGTTCTTC	CSPSGGGYNEQFF
.	TRBV5-4	TRBJ2-5	TRBD2	TGTGCCAGCAGCTTGATCGGTAGCGGGTTGGGAGGGGAGACCCAGTACTTC	CASSLIGSGLGGETQYF
.	TRBV29-1	TRBJ1-1	.	TGCAGCGTTACCCCACAGAACACTGAAGCTTTCTTT	CSVTPQNTEAFF
few	TRBV7-2	TRBJ2-5	TRBD1	TGTGCCAGCAGCCCCGGGACAGGGATGCAGGGGCAAGAGACCCAGTACTTC	CASSPGTGMQGQETQYF
.	TRBV18	TRBJ1-4	.	TGTGCCAGCTCACCCCCGTCGGGTGAAAAACTGTTTTTT	CASSPPSGEKLFF
.	TRBV6-5	TRBJ1-3	TRBD1	TGTGCCAGCAGTTATCAGGGGGCTGGAAACACCATATATTTT	CASSYQGAGNTIYF
few	TRBV7-2	TRBJ2-1	TRBD1	TGTGCCAGCAGCTTGGACCGGGACAGGGGATACAATGAGCAGTTCTTC	CASSLDRDRGYNEQFF
.	TRBV30	TRBJ1-4	.	TGTGCCTGGAGCGTCGGGGGTAAAAAACTGTTTTTT	CAWSVGGKKLFF
few	TRBV7-2	TRBJ1-2	.	TGTGCCAGCAGCTTAGGCGCAGGGGAGACCTATGGCTACACCTTC	CASSLGAGETYGYTF
few	TRBV18	TRBJ1-1	TRBD1	TGTGCCAGCTCAAAATCCGGGACAGGCGGAGCTTTCTTT	CASSKSGTGGAFF
.	TRBV30	TRBJ2-7	.	TGTGCCTGGAGTGTACGGCTAGCGTCCTACGAGCAGTACTTC	CAWSVRLASYEQYF
.	TRBV7-2	TRBJ1-1	.	TGTGCCAGCAGCTTAGTTTTAGGGGGGGCCACTGAAGCTTTCTTT	CASSLVLGGATEAFF
few	TRBV11-2	TRBJ1-4	.	TGTGCCAGCAGCCAAACCAGCGGAAAACTGTTTTTT	CASSQTSGKLFF
.	TRBV6-5	TRBJ1-3	TRBD1	TGTGCCAGCAGTTACGGGACAGGGAACTCTGGAAACACCATATATTTT	CASSYGTGNSGNTIYF
.	TRBV28	TRBJ2-1	TRBD2	TGTGCCAGCAGTTACGGTTCTAGCGGGAATCCTGAGCAGTTCTTC	CASSYGSSGNPEQFF
few	TRBV2	TRBJ2-1	.	TGTGCCAGCAGGAGGATAACAGGGAGCAATGAGCAGTTCTTC	CASRRITGSNEQFF
.	TRBV2	TRBJ2-4	.	TGTGCCAGCAGCATAGCGGTCCGGAACATTCAGTACTTC	CASSIAVRNIQYF
few	TRBV7-9	TRBJ2-3	TRBD2	TGTGCCAGCAGCTTAGTAGCGGGGGTAGGCACAGATACGCAGTATTTT	CASSLVAGVGTDTQYF
few	TRBV7-8	TRBJ2-7	TRBD2	TGTGCCAGCAGCCAGACTTCGGGGGGGCTCCCCTGGGAGCAGTACTTC	CASSQTSGGLPWEQYF
few	TRBV6-5	TRBJ1-2	TRBD1	TGTGCCAGCAGTTACTTGGGACAGGGGGACTATGGCTACACCTTC	CASSYLGQGDYGYTF
few	TRBV5-6	TRBJ2-7	.	TGTGCCAGCAGCCCCATTAGTAATCCCTACGAGCAGTACTTC	CASSPISNPYEQYF
few	TRBV7-9	TRBJ1-1	.	TGTGCCAGCAGCCCCCTCAACTTCTTGAACACTGAAGCTTTCTTT	CASSPLNFLNTEAFF
few	TRBV7-9	TRBJ2-4	.	TGTGCCAGCAGCTTAGGACGGGGAGCCAAAAACATTCAGTACTTC	CASSLGRGAKNIQYF